The clone carrying this T cell receptor beta chain has only one observation. These data are taken from a study of control samples from healthy donors and cancer patients. Assay: immunoSEQ multiplex PCR; the TCRdb copy retains only in-frame clones and omits some. The profile shows around 90,000 clones, approximately 87% of them singletons. Germline values: CDR1 MNHEY, CDR2 SVGEGT. The CDR3 has 16 residues. After removal of 6 bases from V and 3 bases from J, the junction contained 13 bases not matched to a gene. The material sequenced was blood. This sequence originates from a woman between 35 and 50 years old in good health. The chain couples TRBV6-2 or TRBV6-3 to TRBJ1-2; 7 nucleotides agree with TRBD1. The CDR3 coding sequence is TGTGCCAGCAGCTTGCAATTAGGGGGCAACGACTATGGCTACACCTTC. Translating gives CASSLQLGGNDYGYTF.